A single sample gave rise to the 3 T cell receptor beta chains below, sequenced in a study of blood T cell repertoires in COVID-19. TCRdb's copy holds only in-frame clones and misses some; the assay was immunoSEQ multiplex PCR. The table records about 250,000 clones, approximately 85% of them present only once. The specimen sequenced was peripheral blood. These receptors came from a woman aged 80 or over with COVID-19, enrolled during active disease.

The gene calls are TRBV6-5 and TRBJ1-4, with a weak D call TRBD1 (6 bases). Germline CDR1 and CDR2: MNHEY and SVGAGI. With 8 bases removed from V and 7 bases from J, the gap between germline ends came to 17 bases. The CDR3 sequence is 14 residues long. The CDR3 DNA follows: TGTGCCAGCGGAGGGGGAGGGATTGGTGAAAAACTGTTTTTT. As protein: CASGGGGIGEKLFF.

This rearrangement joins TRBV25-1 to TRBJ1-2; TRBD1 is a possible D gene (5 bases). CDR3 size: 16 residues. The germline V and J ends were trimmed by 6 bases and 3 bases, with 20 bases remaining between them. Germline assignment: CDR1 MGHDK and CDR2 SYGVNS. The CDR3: CASSKGVGREDYGYTF. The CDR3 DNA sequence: TGTGCCAGCAGCAAGGGCGTGGGCAGGGAGGACTATGGCTACACCTTC.

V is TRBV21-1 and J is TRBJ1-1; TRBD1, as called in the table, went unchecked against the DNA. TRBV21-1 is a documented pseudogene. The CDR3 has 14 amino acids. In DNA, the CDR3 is TGTGCCAGCAGCATCGACAGGTGGAACACTGAAGCTTTCTTT. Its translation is CASSIDRWNTEAFF.